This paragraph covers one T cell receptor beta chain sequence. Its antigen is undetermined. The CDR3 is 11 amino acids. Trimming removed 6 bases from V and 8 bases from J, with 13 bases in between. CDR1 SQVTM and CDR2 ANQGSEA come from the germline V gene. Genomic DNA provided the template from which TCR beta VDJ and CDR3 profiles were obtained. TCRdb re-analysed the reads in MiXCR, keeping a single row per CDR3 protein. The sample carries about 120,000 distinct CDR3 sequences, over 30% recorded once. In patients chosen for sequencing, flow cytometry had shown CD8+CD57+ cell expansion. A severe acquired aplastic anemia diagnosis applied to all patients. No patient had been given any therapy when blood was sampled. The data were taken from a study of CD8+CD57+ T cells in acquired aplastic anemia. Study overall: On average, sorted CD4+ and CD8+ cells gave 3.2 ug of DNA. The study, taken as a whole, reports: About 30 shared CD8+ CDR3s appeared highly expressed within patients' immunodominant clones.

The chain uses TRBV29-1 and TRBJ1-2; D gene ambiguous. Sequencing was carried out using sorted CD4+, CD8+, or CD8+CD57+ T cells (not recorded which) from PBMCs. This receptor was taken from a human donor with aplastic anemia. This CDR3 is CSVDELVGYTF. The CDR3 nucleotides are TGCAGCGTCGACGAGTTAGTCGGCTACACCTTC.